This passage covers 19 T cell receptor beta chains from one sample sequenced in a study of blood T cell repertoires in COVID-19. Assay used: immunoSEQ multiplex PCR; TCRdb lists only in-frame clones, some missing. The sample holds 200,000 to 250,000 clones, 85% to 90% seen once. The source material was peripheral blood. The receptors shown here come from a man older than 75 with acute or convalescent COVID-19.

V gene TRBV12-3 or TRBV12-4 combines with J gene TRBJ1-2; no firm D call. The CDR3 extends over 13 amino acids. The germline V and J ends were trimmed by 8 bases and 3 bases, with 13 bases remaining between them. CDR3 loop: CASSGGQHYGYTF. CDR3 DNA: TGTGCCAGCTCCGGAGGGCAGCACTATGGCTACACCTTC.

This clone turned up a few times. The V and J genes are TRBV19 and TRBJ2-5; no clear D. Germline values: CDR1 LNHDA, CDR2 SQIVND (reference sequence). With 5 bases removed from V and 5 bases from J, the gap between germline ends came to 6 bases. This CDR3 has 11 amino acids. DNA of the CDR3: TGTGCCAGTAGTTCCCGGGAGACCCAGTACTTC. It translates to CASSSRETQYF. The whole variable domain, remainder taken from reference TRBV19 and TRBJ2-5, is DGGITQSPKYLFRKEGQNVTLSCEQNLNHDAMYWYRQDPGQGLRLIYYSQIVNDFQKGDIAEGYSVSREKKESFPLTVTSAQKNPTAFYLCASSSRETQYFGPGTRLLVL.

This clone came up a few times. V usage is TRBV7-8 and J usage is TRBJ2-1; 9 bases line up with TRBD1. This CDR3 region has 15 residues. The V gene's germline CDR1 is SGHVS and CDR2 FQNEAQ. V lost 5 bases and J lost 4; bases outside the gene matches: 6. CDR3 bases: TGTGCCAGCAGCCGAGGGGGGACAGGGTACAATGAGCAGTTCTTC. Amino acid sequence: CASSRGGTGYNEQFF.

The J gene is TRBJ1-1, the V gene TRBV19; a possible D gene is TRBD1 (5 bases). This CDR3 contains 13 residues. V lost 10 bases and J lost 0, with 12 bases in between. Germline V CDR1 and CDR2: LNHDA, SQIVND (reference sequence). CDR3 region: CAIRGNVNTEAFF. The CDR3 nucleotides read TGTGCCATTCGGGGGAATGTGAACACTGAAGCTTTCTTT.

This chain links TRBV19 with TRBJ1-6; TRBD1 matches at 8 bases. Unmatched junction bases numbered 13, after V lost 5 bases and J lost 7 bases. Germline V gene sequence: CDR1 LNHDA, CDR2 SQIVND (reference sequence). This CDR3 comprises 17 residues. The DNA of the CDR3 is TGTGCCAGTAGTCTACAATTGGACAGGGCAAACAATTCACCCCTCCACTTT. Translated: CASSLQLDRANNSPLHF. The full variable domain, in which reference TRBV19 and TRBJ1-6 provide the parts outside the CDR3, is DGGITQSPKYLFRKEGQNVTLSCEQNLNHDAMYWYRQDPGQGLRLIYYSQIVNDFQKGDIAEGYSVSREKKESFPLTVTSAQKNPTAFYLCASSLQLDRANNSPLHFGNGTRLTVT.

CDR3 coding DNA: TGTGCCAGCAGCGTAGGACAGATTAGCCGACAAGAGACCCAGTACTTC. This translates into CASSVGQISRQETQYF. The chain links TRBV7-2 to TRBJ2-5; TRBD1 might be the D (6 bases). Germline loops: CDR1 SGHTA, CDR2 FQGNSA. The CDR3 runs to 16 residues. The ends were cut back, 5 bases at V and 2 bases at J, with 18 bases in the middle.

In DNA form, the CDR3 reads TGTGCCAGTAGTATAGTCGCAGGGGCCACAGATACGCAGTATTTT. The encoded protein is CASSIVAGATDTQYF. This chain joins TRBV19 and TRBJ2-3, with D possibly being TRBD1 (6 bases). Germline V lookup: CDR1 LNHDA, CDR2 SQIVND (reference sequence). Trimming took 1 base from V and 2 from J, leaving 10 bases between them. This CDR3 comprises 15 residues.

The chain has TRBV7-3 and TRBJ2-1; D unclear. The germline V gene has CDR1 SGHTA and CDR2 FQGTGA. The V gene lost 0 bases and the J gene lost 0 bases, with 9 bases spanning the gap. The CDR3 contains 16 residues. CDR3 DNA: TGTGCCAGCAGCTTAACTTCCGTTAGCTCCTACAATGAGCAGTTCTTC. It codes for CASSLTSVSSYNEQFF.

This clone was counted a few times. The chain carries TRBV24-1 and TRBJ1-2, with 12 positions matching TRBD1. This CDR3 has 18 amino acids. J was trimmed by 2 bases and V by 7 bases; bases with no gene match: 13. Germline-derived CDR1 and CDR2 are KGHDR and SFDVKD. The CDR3 DNA sequence: TGTGCCACCAGGGGAACAGGGACAGGGGGCGACGCCAACTATGGCTACACCTTC. It codes for CATRGTGTGGDANYGYTF.

The chain combines TRBV20-1 with TRBJ1-1; no clear D gene. V was cut by 5 bases and J by 4 bases, with 5 bases left in between. Per germline, CDR1 DFQATT and CDR2 SNEGSKA (reference sequence). This CDR3 is built from 10 residues. In DNA, the CDR3 is TGCAGTGCTCGGTTCACTGAAGCTTTCTTT. It translates to CSARFTEAFF.

The V and J genes are TRBV15 and TRBJ2-3, with D tentatively TRBD2 (5 bases). The CDR3 has 13 amino acids. Trimming removed 5 bases at V and 2 bases at J, with 8 bases between. CDR1 is LNHNV and CDR2 is YYDKDF in the germline V gene (reference sequence). This CDR3 is CATSRGDTDTQYF. The CDR3 bases are TGTGCCACCAGCCGGGGTGACACAGATACGCAGTATTTT. Filled out from reference TRBV15 and TRBJ2-3, the complete variable domain reads DAMVIQNPRYQVTQFGKPVTLSCSQTLNHNVMYWYQQKSSQAPKLLFHYYDKDFNNEADTPDNFQSRRPNTSFCFLDIRSPGLGDTAMYLCATSRGDTDTQYFGPGTRLTVL.

The V gene is TRBV18, the J gene TRBJ2-1; unclear D gene. This CDR3 is built from 15 residues. Trimming cost V 0 bases and J 4 bases, with 10 bases left between them. CDR1 and CDR2 from the germline V gene are KGHSH and LQKENI. The CDR3: CASSPPLASYNEQFF. The DNA of the CDR3 is TGTGCCAGCTCACCACCGTTGGCCTCATACAATGAGCAGTTCTTC.

This chain uses TRBV30 with TRBJ1-3; a weak D match, TRBD1 (6 bases). The germline gives CDR1 GTSNPN, CDR2 SVGIG (reference sequence). Trimming removed 4 bases from V and 6 bases from J, with 16 bases in between. The CDR3 covers 14 residues. CDR3 residues: CAWKQTGFANTIYF. The CDR3 region has the DNA TGTGCCTGGAAACAAACAGGGTTCGCAAACACCATATATTTT.

V usage is TRBV27 and J usage is TRBJ2-1, with 12 bases identical to TRBD2. V trimming: 6 bases; J trimming: 9 bases; junction bases outside the gene matches: 3. The CDR3 runs to 13 residues. Germline-derived CDR1 and CDR2 are MNHEY and SMNVEV (reference sequence). The CDR3 DNA follows: TGTGCCAGCAGGACTAGCGGGAGTTTTGAGCAGTTCTTC. Translated, it gives CASRTSGSFEQFF.

The chain carries TRBV30 and TRBJ1-5; TRBD1 aligns across 10 bases. Trimming at V came to 5 bases and at J to 7 bases, leaving 5 bases not matched to a gene. CDR1 and CDR2 (germline): GTSNPN, SVGIG (reference sequence). This CDR3 contains 13 residues. The CDR3 protein is CAWDRGQGQPQHF. In nucleotides, the CDR3 is TGTGCCTGGGACAGGGGGCAAGGCCAGCCCCAGCATTTT. The full variable domain, with the rest looked up from reference TRBV30 and TRBJ1-5, is SQTIHQWPATLVQPVGSPLSLECTVEGTSNPNLYWYRQAAGRGLQLLFYSVGIGQISSEVPQNLSASRPQDRQFILSSKKLLLSDSGFYLCAWDRGQGQPQHFGDGTRLSIL.

The chain joins TRBV7-9 to TRBJ2-7; TRBD1 agrees at 8 bases. The CDR3 sequence is 14 residues long. Trimming cost V 5 bases and J 4 bases; bases outside gene matches: 7. CDR1 and CDR2 from the germline V gene are SEHNR and FQNEAQ (reference sequence). The CDR3 loop reads CASSPWDRSYEQYF. CDR3 in DNA: TGTGCCAGCAGCCCATGGGACAGGAGTTACGAGCAGTACTTC.

The V gene is TRBV2, the J gene TRBJ2-2; the D gene is possibly TRBD1 (6 bases). The CDR3 length is 16 residues. Germline V gives CDR1 SNHLY, CDR2 FYNNEI. V dropped 5 bases and J dropped 2 bases, with 15 bases sitting between them. The CDR3 reads CASSLQGPKNTGELFF. In DNA, the CDR3 is TGTGCCAGCAGTTTACAGGGCCCCAAAAACACCGGGGAGCTGTTTTTT.

This clone showed up just once. This chain links TRBV7-9 with TRBJ2-1; 7 bases agree with TRBD2. V gave up 5 bases and J gave up 1 base; unmatched junction bases: 8. The germline gives CDR1 SEHNR, CDR2 FQNEAQ (reference sequence). CDR3 length: 16 amino acids. The CDR3 region is CASSPLGGPSYNEQFF. The CDR3 DNA sequence: TGTGCCAGCAGCCCACTGGGAGGGCCGTCCTACAATGAGCAGTTCTTC.

This chain links TRBV5-1 with TRBJ2-2, with D possibly being TRBD1 (5 bases). V lost 3 bases to trimming and J lost 1 base, with 16 bases between them. The CDR3 consists of 17 residues. Germline V lookup: CDR1 SGHRS, CDR2 YFSETQ. CDR3 sequence (DNA): TGCGCCAGCAGCTCGGAACCGACAGCTCGGAACACCGGGGAGCTGTTTTTT. Translating it yields CASSSEPTARNTGELFF.